The 27 T cell receptor beta chains given below trace back to one sample, sequenced in a study of blood T cell repertoires in COVID-19. Measured with immunoSEQ multiplex PCR; TCRdb has only the in-frame clones, and not every one. The sample has some 240,000 clones, roughly 89% seen once. Sequences were obtained from peripheral blood. The receptors here all came from a woman aged 40 to 55 who had recovered from COVID-19.

The rearrangement joins TRBV2 to TRBJ2-3; no definite D call. The CDR3 sequence is 13 residues long. CDR1 is SNHLY, CDR2 FYNNEI, per germline. Trimming took 6 bases from V and 2 from J, leaving 9 bases between them. The CDR3 coding sequence is TGTGCCAGCAGCCCTCTACTCACAGATACGCAGTATTTT. This translates into CASSPLLTDTQYF.

This rearrangement joins TRBV2 to TRBJ2-3, with TRBD2 identical over 7 bases. Unmatched junction bases numbered 4, after V lost 6 bases and J lost 4 bases. CDR1 and CDR2 from the germline V gene are SNHLY and FYNNEI. This CDR3 is built from 13 residues. The CDR3 protein is CASSVGGADTQYF. For the CDR3, the DNA is TGTGCCAGCAGCGTGGGGGGGGCAGATACGCAGTATTTT.

A single count supports this clone. The sample carries other DNA sequences with the same CDR3. The chain is built from TRBV3-1 (or the pseudogene TRBV3-2) and TRBJ1-2, with D perhaps TRBD1 (5 bases). Trimming cost V 1 base and J 0 bases, with 9 bases left between them. CDR1 is LGHDT and CDR2 is YNNKEL in the germline V gene (reference sequence). The CDR3 extends over 15 amino acids. CDR3: CASSQVPGANYGYTF. The DNA for the CDR3 is TGTGCCAGCAGCCAAGTCCCGGGGGCTAACTATGGCTACACCTTC.

The chain is built from TRBV27 and TRBJ2-7; 7 bases align to TRBD2. From germline, CDR1 is MNHEY and CDR2 SMNVEV (reference sequence). Unmatched junction bases numbered 9, after V lost 5 bases and J lost 2 bases. The CDR3 sequence is 15 residues long. As DNA, the CDR3 is TGTGCCAGCAGTACGACGGGAGGCCCTACCTACGAGCAGTACGTC. It is translated as CASSTTGGPTYEQYV.

J is TRBJ1-1 and V is TRBV4-1; D not certain. The V and J ends lost 1 base and 2 bases respectively, with 11 bases between them. CDR1 MGHRA and CDR2 YSYEKL come from the germline V gene. The CDR3 is made up of 15 amino acids. As DNA, the CDR3 is TGCGCCAGCAGCCAAGTAGCGGCAGCTAACACTGAAGCTTTCTTT. It encodes CASSQVAAANTEAFF.

This chain uses TRBV6-1 with TRBJ1-3; 7 positions agree with TRBD1. The V and J ends lost 3 bases and 8 bases, in that order; junction bases with no gene match: 10. Germline assignment: CDR1 MNHNS and CDR2 SASEGT. The CDR3 length is 15 residues. The CDR3 bases are TGTGCCAGCAGTGATTTGACAGGGCGGGGAGACACCATATATTTT. Translated: CASSDLTGRGDTIYF.

V is TRBV11-2 and J is TRBJ2-1; the match to TRBD2 covers 7 bases. This CDR3 region has 13 residues. The germline V gene has CDR1 SGHAT and CDR2 FQNNGV. J was trimmed by 0 bases and V by 10 bases; bases with no gene match: 3. This CDR3 reads CAIAGPSYNEQFF. The CDR3 DNA reads TGTGCCATAGCGGGCCCCTCCTACAATGAGCAGTTCTTC. The variable domain in full, with the rest retrieved from reference TRBV11-2 and TRBJ2-1, is EAGVAQSPRYKIIEKRQSVAFWCNPISGHATLYWYQQILGQGPKLLIQFQNNGVVDDSQLPKDRFSAERLKGVDSTLKIQPAKLEDSAVYLCAIAGPSYNEQFFGPGTRLTVL.

The rearrangement links TRBV13 to TRBJ2-3, with 10 bases lining up with TRBD2. CDR1 is PRHDT, CDR2 FYEKMQ, per germline (reference sequence). With 4 bases clipped from V and 0 bases from J, the junction kept 7 bases outside the gene matches. This CDR3 spans 17 amino acids. The CDR3 region is CASSSQREGSSTDTQYF. CDR3 in DNA: TGTGCCAGCAGCTCCCAGCGGGAGGGTTCTAGCACAGATACGCAGTATTTT.

The V call is TRBV6-1, the J call TRBJ1-2, with D possibly matching TRBD1 (5 bases). CDR1 is MNHNS and CDR2 is SASEGT in the germline V gene. CDR3 length: 16 amino acids. V was shortened by 5 bases and J by 6 bases, with 22 bases between the two germline ends. The CDR3 DNA sequence: TGTGCCAGCAGTAAAGGCCCCTCGGGGGGTTTGAATGGCTACACCTTC. Its translation: CASSKGPSGGLNGYTF.

V and J are TRBV5-1 and TRBJ2-3, with 8 positions matching TRBD2. This CDR3 contains 15 residues. Germline values: CDR1 SGHRS, CDR2 YFSETQ. Unmatched junction bases numbered 4, after V lost 0 bases and J lost 4 bases. CDR3 DNA: TGCGCCAGCAGCTTGGCGGGGGGGCAGGCAGATACGCAGTATTTT. Amino acids: CASSLAGGQADTQYF.

This chain connects TRBV28 to TRBJ2-7; TRBD1 agrees at 11 bases. Germline loops: CDR1 MDHEN, CDR2 SYDVKM. V dropped 5 bases and J dropped 7; count of bases not matched to a gene: 10. The CDR3 consists of 15 residues. In nucleotides, the CDR3 is TGTGCCAGCAGTCCCCGTCCGGACAGGGGGCGTGAGCAGTACTTC. Amino acids: CASSPRPDRGREQYF. Supplemented by reference TRBV28 and TRBJ2-7, the full variable domain reads DVKVTQSSRYLVKRTGEKVFLECVQDMDHENMFWYRQDPGLGLRLIYFSYDVKMKEKGDIPEGYSVSREKKERFSLILESASTNQTSMYLCASSPRPDRGREQYFGPGTRLTVT.

The V and J genes are TRBV2 and TRBJ1-5, with 8 positions matching TRBD1. V dropped 7 bases and J dropped 3; count of bases not matched to a gene: 2. Looked up from germline, CDR1 is SNHLY and CDR2 is FYNNEI. This CDR3 comprises 13 residues. CDR3 sequence (DNA): TGTGCCAGCAAGGACAGGGCCAATCAGCCCCAGCATTTT. This translates into CASKDRANQPQHF.

J is TRBJ2-3 and V is TRBV29-1, with D possibly TRBD2 on 6 matching bases. V was clipped by 5 bases and J by 5 bases, with 17 bases between them. CDR1 and CDR2 (germline): SQVTM, ANQGSEA. The CDR3 spans 14 residues. CDR3 in amino acids: CSVSGDSQQDTQYF. The DNA for the CDR3 is TGCAGCGTTTCGGGGGACTCACAACAAGATACGCAGTATTTT.

The CDR3 DNA reads TGCAGCGTTGAAGGAGGGTTGGAGACCCAGTACTTC. Its translation: CSVEGGLETQYF. The chain uses TRBV29-1 and TRBJ2-5, with a possible D match to TRBD2 (5 bases). Trimming cost V 1 base and J 5 bases, with 8 bases left between them. Germline assignment: CDR1 SQVTM and CDR2 ANQGSEA. This CDR3 contains 12 residues.

The gene calls are TRBV5-1 and TRBJ2-1; 14 nucleotides line up with TRBD2. The CDR3 has 15 residues. CDR1 SGHRS and CDR2 YFSETQ come from the germline V gene. After removal of 4 bases from V and 6 bases from J, the junction contained 3 bases not matched to a gene. CDR3 DNA sequence: TGCGCCAGCAGCCCGGGACTAGCGGGAGCCAATGAGCAGTTCTTC. It codes for CASSPGLAGANEQFF.

In this sample, this clone turned up a few times. The rearrangement joins TRBV15 to TRBJ2-5; D perhaps matches TRBD1 (6 bases). The CDR3 has 13 residues. V was trimmed by 0 bases and J by 4 bases, leaving 6 bases between them. Germline CDR1 LNHNV, CDR2 YYDKDF (reference sequence). Written as DNA, the CDR3 is TGTGCCACCAGCAGAGACAGGGGAGAGACCCAGTACTTC. This encodes CATSRDRGETQYF.

The rearrangement joins TRBV7-3 to TRBJ2-3; D perhaps matches TRBD1 (6 bases). Trimming took 5 bases from V and 2 from J, leaving 14 bases between them. The CDR3 runs to 15 residues. Germline V gene lookup returns CDR1 SGHTA and CDR2 FQGTGA. The CDR3: CASSKGQTITDTQYF. The CDR3 bases are TGTGCCAGCAGCAAAGGACAGACTATCACAGATACGCAGTATTTT.

CDR3 in amino acids: CASSPRGVVGYGYTF. For the CDR3, the DNA is TGTGCCAGCAGCCCCCGGGGAGTAGTGGGCTATGGCTACACCTTC. The chain carries TRBV28 and TRBJ1-2; D not certain. V lost 6 bases and J lost 4, with 18 bases in between. The CDR3 is 15 residues long. CDR1 MDHEN and CDR2 SYDVKM come from the germline V gene.

The rearrangement links TRBV21-1 to TRBJ1-2; the DNA was not compared with TRBD1, the D call given in the table. TRBV21-1 is flagged as a pseudogene. CDR3 length: 12 amino acids. The CDR3 sequence is CASPKGEKSYTF. The CDR3 nucleotides read TGTGCCAGCCCGAAGGGGGAGAAGAGCTACACCTTC.

The rearrangement joins TRBV9 to TRBJ2-3; D is perhaps TRBD1 (6 bases). Between the trimmed V and J ends, which lost 4 bases and 3 bases, there was a span of 9 bases. The CDR3 is 13 residues long. In germline, CDR1 is SGDLS, CDR2 YYNGEE. The CDR3 is CASSLQGTDTQYF. The DNA of the CDR3 is TGTGCCAGCAGCTTACAGGGTACAGATACGCAGTATTTT.

CDR3 sequence reads: CASSLAGGPTYEQYF. The CDR3, as DNA: TGTGCCAGCAGCTTGGCGGGGGGCCCGACCTACGAGCAGTACTTC. The gene calls are TRBV11-2 and TRBJ2-7, with 8 nucleotides matching TRBD2. CDR3 length: 15 amino acids. Trimming took 3 bases from V and 2 from J; bases not matched to a gene: 6. Per the germline V gene, CDR1 is SGHAT and CDR2 is FQNNGV. Looking up the rest from reference TRBV11-2 and TRBJ2-7 gives the full variable domain: EAGVAQSPRYKIIEKRQSVAFWCNPISGHATLYWYQQILGQGPKLLIQFQNNGVVDDSQLPKDRFSAERLKGVDSTLKIQPAKLEDSAVYLCASSLAGGPTYEQYFGPGTRLTVT.

The rearrangement links TRBV12-3 or TRBV12-4 to TRBJ2-5; D is ambiguous. Deletions cut 6 bases from V and 4 bases from J, with 9 bases between. The CDR3 contains 12 residues. The CDR3 DNA sequence: TGTGCCAGCAGCCCCCATAGAGAGACCCAGTACTTC. Translated: CASSPHRETQYF.

The chain is built from TRBV18 and TRBJ1-5; TRBD1 is a possible D gene (5 bases). The CDR3 sequence is 14 residues long. Per the germline V gene, CDR1 is KGHSH and CDR2 is LQKENI. Trimming cost V 3 bases and J 4 bases, with 10 bases left between them. In nucleotides, the CDR3 is TGTGCCAGCTCACCCAGGGCTGGTAATCAGCCCCAGCATTTT. Translated, it gives CASSPRAGNQPQHF.

The chain recombines TRBV11-2 with TRBJ1-1; 7 bases agree with TRBD1. The CDR3 contains 15 residues. Germline assignment: CDR1 SGHAT and CDR2 FQNNGV. The J segment lost 1 base and the V segment lost 6 bases, leaving 8 bases of the junction unmatched. CDR3 nucleotides: TGTGCCAGCAGTCGACCGACAGGGAAGAACACTGAAGCTTTCTTT. It is translated as CASSRPTGKNTEAFF. Using reference TRBV11-2 and TRBJ1-1 for the parts outside the CDR3, the full variable domain is EAGVAQSPRYKIIEKRQSVAFWCNPISGHATLYWYQQILGQGPKLLIQFQNNGVVDDSQLPKDRFSAERLKGVDSTLKIQPAKLEDSAVYLCASSRPTGKNTEAFFGQGTRLTVV.

This chain connects TRBV4-2 to TRBJ1-4; D remains ambiguous. The germline V gene encodes CDR1 LGHNA and CDR2 YNFKEQ. The CDR3 sequence is 16 residues long. V was shortened by 0 bases and J by 7 bases, with 15 bases between the two germline ends. The DNA for the CDR3 is TGTGCCAGCAGCCAAGAGGTCGGAGGGCCGTTTGAAAAACTGTTTTTT. This sequence encodes CASSQEVGGPFEKLFF.

This clone was counted between two and nine times. This chain joins TRBV3-1 (or the pseudogene TRBV3-2) and TRBJ2-2; D is uncertain. The germline V gene has CDR1 LGHDT and CDR2 YNNKEL (reference sequence). Trimming took 5 bases from V and 6 from J, leaving 13 bases between them. CDR3 length: 14 amino acids. DNA of the CDR3: TGTGCCAGCAGCGTAGTAGCTGCGGCCGGGGAGCTGTTTTTT. This sequence encodes CASSVVAAAGELFF.

This clone was seen more than once but under ten times. The V gene is TRBV12-3 or TRBV12-4, the J gene TRBJ1-3, with D uncertain. The CDR3 runs to 12 residues. Trimming shortened V by 6 bases and J by 4 bases, and 7 bases separated the two germline ends. The CDR3 spells CASRTQGNTIYF. The DNA of the CDR3 is TGTGCCAGCAGGACTCAAGGAAACACCATATATTTT.